The 8 T cell receptor beta chains listed next were all sequenced from one sample in a study of blood T cell repertoires in COVID-19. Sequencing used immunoSEQ multiplex PCR; TCRdb keeps in-frame clones, though not all of them. The table lists 320,000 or so clones, over 80% of them singletons. Sample: PBMCs or T cells enriched from blood (not recorded which). These receptor sequences come from a man between 25 and 39 years old who had recovered from COVID-19.

This chain links TRBV6-4 with TRBJ2-5; D is perhaps TRBD2 (5 bases). CDR1 is MRHNA and CDR2 is SNTAGT in the germline V gene. Trimming removed 2 bases at V and 5 bases at J, with 9 bases between. The CDR3 covers 13 residues. Here the CDR3 reads CASSDLPGETQYF. DNA of the CDR3: TGTGCCAGCAGTGACCTCCCGGGGGAGACCCAGTACTTC.

V usage is TRBV28 and J usage is TRBJ2-3; 9 bases line up with TRBD1. The junction had 8 bases not matched to a gene; V was cut back by 2 bases and J by 5 bases. This CDR3 is built from 16 residues. Germline V gene sequence: CDR1 MDHEN, CDR2 SYDVKM. The CDR3 region is CASSLHPGQGKDTQYF. The CDR3 DNA reads TGTGCCAGCAGTTTACACCCCGGACAGGGGAAAGATACGCAGTATTTT.

V is TRBV25-1 and J is TRBJ1-6; 7 bases are a match to TRBD1. Per germline, CDR1 MGHDK and CDR2 SYGVNS. The CDR3 sequence is 17 residues long. After removal of 1 base from V and 7 bases from J, the junction contained 10 bases not matched to a gene. CDR3 residues: CASSESSFLTGNSPLHF. As DNA, the CDR3 is TGTGCCAGCAGTGAATCTTCGTTCCTGACAGGGAATTCACCCCTCCACTTT.

This clone was detected only once. The CDR3 region has the DNA TGTGCCAGCAGATCCTCAGGGATGAACACTGAAGCTTTCTTT. Translation: CASRSSGMNTEAFF. V usage is TRBV6-5 and J usage is TRBJ1-1; D is perhaps TRBD1 (5 bases). V shed 6 bases and J shed 0 bases, with 11 bases lying between them. This CDR3 has 14 amino acids. Germline lookup yields CDR1 MNHEY and CDR2 SVGAGI.

This sequence joins TRBV14 and TRBJ1-1, with 7 bases aligning to TRBD1. Germline V gene lookup returns CDR1 SGHDN and CDR2 FVKESK. The CDR3 sequence is 13 residues long. J was trimmed by 6 bases and V by 4 bases; bases with no gene match: 5. In DNA form, the CDR3 reads TGTGCCAGCAGCCCTCGACAGGGCGCTGAAGCTTTCTTT. This gives the protein CASSPRQGAEAFF.

This chain joins TRBV5-6 and TRBJ1-2; 8 bases are shared with TRBD1. The length of the CDR3 is 14 residues. From germline, CDR1 is SGHDT and CDR2 YYEEEE. The J segment lost 3 bases and the V segment lost 4 bases, leaving 5 bases of the junction unmatched. Written as DNA, the CDR3 is TGTGCCAGCAGCGACGACAGGGGAGACTATGGCTACACCTTC. Amino acid sequence: CASSDDRGDYGYTF.

This clone was detected only a few times. The chain is built from TRBV5-1 and TRBJ1-2, with 8 bases lining up with TRBD1. This CDR3 spans 14 amino acids. Germline trimming cut 4 bases from V and 8 bases from J; bases unmatched to any gene: 10. Germline V gene lookup returns CDR1 SGHRS and CDR2 YFSETQ. In nucleotides, the CDR3 is TGCGCCAGCAGCCTAGGGACAGGCAGGGAGGGCTACACCTTC. It translates to CASSLGTGREGYTF.

The chain joins TRBV19 to TRBJ1-6; TRBD1 aligns across 10 bases. This CDR3 comprises 16 residues. Germline V gives CDR1 LNHDA, CDR2 SQIVND (reference sequence). J lost 8 bases, V lost 4 bases, and 8 bases had no gene match. The chain's CDR3 is CASSTPRDRGDSPLHF. The CDR3 DNA is TGTGCCAGTAGTACGCCCCGGGACAGGGGCGATTCACCCCTCCACTTT. The variable domain in full, completed from reference TRBV19 and TRBJ1-6, reads DGGITQSPKYLFRKEGQNVTLSCEQNLNHDAMYWYRQDPGQGLRLIYYSQIVNDFQKGDIAEGYSVSREKKESFPLTVTSAQKNPTAFYLCASSTPRDRGDSPLHFGNGTRLTVT.